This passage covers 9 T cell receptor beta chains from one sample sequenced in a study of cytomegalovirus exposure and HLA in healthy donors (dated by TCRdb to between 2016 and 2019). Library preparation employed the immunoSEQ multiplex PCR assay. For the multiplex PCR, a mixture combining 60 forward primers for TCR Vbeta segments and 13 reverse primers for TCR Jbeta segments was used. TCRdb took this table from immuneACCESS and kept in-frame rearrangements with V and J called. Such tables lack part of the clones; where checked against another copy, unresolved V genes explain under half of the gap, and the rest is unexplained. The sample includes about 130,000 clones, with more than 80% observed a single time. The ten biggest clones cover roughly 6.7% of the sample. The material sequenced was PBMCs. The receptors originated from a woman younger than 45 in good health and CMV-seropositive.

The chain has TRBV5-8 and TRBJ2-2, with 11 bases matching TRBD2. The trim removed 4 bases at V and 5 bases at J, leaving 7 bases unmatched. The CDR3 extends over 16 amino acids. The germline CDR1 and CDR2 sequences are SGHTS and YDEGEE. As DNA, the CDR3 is TGTGCCAGCAGCCCAACTAGCGGGGGCCTTACCGGGGAGCTGTTTTTT. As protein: CASSPTSGGLTGELFF.

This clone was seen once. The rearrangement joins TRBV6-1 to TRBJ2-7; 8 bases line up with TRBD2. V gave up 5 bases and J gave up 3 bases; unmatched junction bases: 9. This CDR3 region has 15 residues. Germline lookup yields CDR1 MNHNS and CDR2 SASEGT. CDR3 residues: CASSLVAGGVYEQYF. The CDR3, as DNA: TGTGCCAGCAGTCTGGTTGCGGGGGGCGTCTACGAGCAGTACTTC.

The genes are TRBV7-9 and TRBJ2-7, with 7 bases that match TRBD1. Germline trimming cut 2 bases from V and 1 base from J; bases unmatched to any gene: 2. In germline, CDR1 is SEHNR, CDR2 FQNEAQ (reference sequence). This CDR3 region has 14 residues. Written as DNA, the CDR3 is TGTGCCAGCAGCTTAACAGGGGTATCCTACGAGCAGTACTTC. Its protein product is CASSLTGVSYEQYF.

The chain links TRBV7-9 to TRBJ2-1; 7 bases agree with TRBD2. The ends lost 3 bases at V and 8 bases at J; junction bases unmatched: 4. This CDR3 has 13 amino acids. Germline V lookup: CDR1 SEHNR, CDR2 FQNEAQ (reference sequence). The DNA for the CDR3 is TGTGCCAGCAGCTTGTCGGGAGGAGATGAGCAGTTCTTC. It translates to CASSLSGGDEQFF.

The CDR3 nucleotides are TGTGCCAGCACCCAACCTCAGGAGAACACTGAAGCTTTCTTT. It encodes CASTQPQENTEAFF. The V gene is TRBV6-5, the J gene TRBJ1-1; no definite D call. V was pared by 7 bases and J by 1 base, with 13 bases between. CDR1 and CDR2 from the germline V gene are MNHEY and SVGAGI. This CDR3 has 14 residues.

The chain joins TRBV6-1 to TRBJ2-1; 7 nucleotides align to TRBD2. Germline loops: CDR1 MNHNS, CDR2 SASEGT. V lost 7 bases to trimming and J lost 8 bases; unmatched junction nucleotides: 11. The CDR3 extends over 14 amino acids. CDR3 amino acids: CASNLRTSSDEQFF. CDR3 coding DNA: TGTGCCAGCAACCTGAGGACTAGTTCGGATGAGCAGTTCTTC.

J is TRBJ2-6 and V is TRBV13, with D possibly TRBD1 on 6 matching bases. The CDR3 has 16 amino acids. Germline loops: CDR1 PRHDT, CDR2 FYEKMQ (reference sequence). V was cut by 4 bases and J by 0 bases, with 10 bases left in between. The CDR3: CASSYQGSSGANVLTF. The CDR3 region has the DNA TGTGCCAGCAGCTACCAGGGGTCCTCTGGGGCCAACGTCCTGACTTTC.

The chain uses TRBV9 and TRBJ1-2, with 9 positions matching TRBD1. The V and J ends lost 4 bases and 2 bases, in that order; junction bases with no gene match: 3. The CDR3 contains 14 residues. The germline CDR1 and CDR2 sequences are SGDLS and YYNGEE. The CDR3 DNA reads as TGTGCCAGCAGCTTCGGACAGGGGAACTATGGCTACACCTTC. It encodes CASSFGQGNYGYTF. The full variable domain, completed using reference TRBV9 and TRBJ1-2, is DSGVTQTPKHLITATGQRVTLRCSPRSGDLSVYWYQQSLDQGLQFLIQYYNGEERAKGNILERFSAQQFPDLHSELNLSSLELGDSALYFCASSFGQGNYGYTFGSGTRLTVV.

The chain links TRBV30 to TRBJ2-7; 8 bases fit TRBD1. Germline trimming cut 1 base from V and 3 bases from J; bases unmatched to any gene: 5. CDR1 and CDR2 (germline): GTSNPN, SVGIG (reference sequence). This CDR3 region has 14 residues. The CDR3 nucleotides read TGTGCCTGGAGTGAAACAGGGGGAGGCTACGAGCAGTACTTC. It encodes CAWSETGGGYEQYF.